Listed below are T cell receptor beta chains from one sample, sequenced in a study of human T cells and chemical hapten exposure. TCRdb passed the RACE reads through MiXCR, listing each CDR3 protein once. The sample gives 85,000 to 90,000 distinct CDR3 sequences, 8% to 10% of which show up once; approximately 3.8% is in the top ten. Sequenced material: whole blood, taken in connection with sensitization to the hapten diphenylcyclopropenone (DPC). The origin of the receptors is a woman between 35 and 50 years old with alopecia areata. Some clones in this sample may be carry-over from other donors' samples. Each CDR3 is given with its conserved first and last residue. D genes are given only for firm matches. Size values are once, few and many counts, or a class for expanded clones, and some rows have none.

clone_size: many; v_call: TRBV29-1; j_call: TRBJ1-2; d_call: NA; cdr3_nt: TGCAGCGTTGTAGCTAACTATGGCTACACCTTC; cdr3_aa: CSVVANYGYTF
clone_size: NA; v_call: TRBV4-1; j_call: TRBJ1-3; d_call: NA; cdr3_nt: TGCGCCAGCAGCCAAGAACGAGGTTCTTCTGGAAACACCATATATTTT; cdr3_aa: CASSQERGSSGNTIYF
clone_size: few; v_call: TRBV6-2/TRBV6-3; j_call: TRBJ1-2; d_call: TRBD1; cdr3_nt: TGTGCCAGCAGTTACGCACCGGGACAGGGGGCAAGTGGCTACACCTTC; cdr3_aa: CASSYAPGQGASGYTF
clone_size: many; v_call: TRBV11-2; j_call: TRBJ1-1; d_call: NA; cdr3_nt: TGTGCCAGCAAGGACTGGATGAACACTGAAGCTTTCTTT; cdr3_aa: CASKDWMNTEAFF
clone_size: few; v_call: TRBV29-1; j_call: TRBJ2-1; d_call: TRBD2; cdr3_nt: TGCAGCGTAGTTCCTCCTAGCGGGGGCTACAATGAGCAGTTCTTC; cdr3_aa: CSVVPPSGGYNEQFF
clone_size: many; v_call: TRBV6-5; j_call: TRBJ2-7; d_call: NA; cdr3_nt: TGTGCCAGCAGTTACTCCCGGGCTACCTACGAGCAGTACTTC; cdr3_aa: CASSYSRATYEQYF
clone_size: many; v_call: TRBV29-1; j_call: TRBJ2-5; d_call: NA; cdr3_nt: TGCAGCGTTGAAGATCCCGCTCTCACCCAAGAGACCCAGTACTTC; cdr3_aa: CSVEDPALTQETQYF
clone_size: NA; v_call: TRBV10-2; j_call: TRBJ2-1; d_call: TRBD2; cdr3_nt: TGCGCCAGCAGTACGCCCGAGACTAGCGGACCGAGCTCCTACAATGAGCAGTTCTTC; cdr3_aa: CASSTPETSGPSSYNEQFF
clone_size: NA; v_call: TRBV5-4; j_call: TRBJ2-5; d_call: TRBD1; cdr3_nt: TGTGCCAGCAGCTTGGCCAACAGGGGAACCCAAGAGACCCAGTACTTC; cdr3_aa: CASSLANRGTQETQYF
clone_size: many; v_call: TRBV4-2; j_call: TRBJ2-1; d_call: NA; cdr3_nt: TGTGCCAGCAGCCCAAATGCCCGGGCGGGCCGCTACAATGAGCAGTTCTTC; cdr3_aa: CASSPNARAGRYNEQFF
clone_size: many; v_call: TRBV7-8; j_call: TRBJ2-7; d_call: NA; cdr3_nt: TGTGCCAGCAGCTTAGGTCCTTACTCCTACGAGCAGTACTTC; cdr3_aa: CASSLGPYSYEQYF
clone_size: many; v_call: TRBV11-2; j_call: TRBJ1-2; d_call: NA; cdr3_nt: TGTGCCAGCAGCTGGGGACAAGTCGGCTACGGCTACACCTTC; cdr3_aa: CASSWGQVGYGYTF
clone_size: NA; v_call: TRBV20-1; j_call: TRBJ2-4; d_call: TRBD1; cdr3_nt: TGCAGTGCTAGCGGACAGGACATAGCCAAAAACATTCAGTACTTC; cdr3_aa: CSASGQDIAKNIQYF
clone_size: many; v_call: TRBV5-4; j_call: TRBJ2-1; d_call: TRBD1; cdr3_nt: TGTTTGTGGACCGGGACAGGCTACAATGAGCAGTTCTTC; cdr3_aa: CLWTGTGYNEQFF
clone_size: NA; v_call: TRBV6-5; j_call: TRBJ1-3; d_call: TRBD1; cdr3_nt: TGTGCCAGCAGGGCTCCCGGGACAGGGACTGGAAACACCATATATTTT; cdr3_aa: CASRAPGTGTGNTIYF
clone_size: many; v_call: TRBV3-1; j_call: TRBJ2-7; d_call: TRBD1; cdr3_nt: TGTGCCAGCAGCCTTTCCGGGACAGGAGCCTACGAGCAGTACTTC; cdr3_aa: CASSLSGTGAYEQYF
clone_size: NA; v_call: TRBV3-1; j_call: TRBJ2-2; d_call: TRBD2; cdr3_nt: TGTGCCAGCGAACGACTAGCGGGGAACACCGGGGAGCTGTTTTTT; cdr3_aa: CASERLAGNTGELFF
clone_size: few; v_call: TRBV7-2; j_call: TRBJ2-3; d_call: NA; cdr3_nt: TGTGCCAGCAGCTCCGGGCACTACACAGATACGCAGTATTTT; cdr3_aa: CASSSGHYTDTQYF
clone_size: few; v_call: TRBV3-1; j_call: TRBJ2-5; d_call: NA; cdr3_nt: TGTGCCAGCAGCCCCAGAAGAGGAGAGACCCAGTACTTC; cdr3_aa: CASSPRRGETQYF
clone_size: many; v_call: TRBV4-1; j_call: TRBJ2-3; d_call: NA; cdr3_nt: TGCGCCAGCAGCCAGGCTGACGGAGGGGGGAAGCAGTATTTT; cdr3_aa: CASSQADGGGKQYF
clone_size: few; v_call: TRBV3-1; j_call: TRBJ2-2; d_call: NA; cdr3_nt: TGTGCCAGCAGCCGGCAGGCGAACACCGGGGAGCTGTTTTTT; cdr3_aa: CASSRQANTGELFF
clone_size: many; v_call: TRBV15; j_call: TRBJ1-2; d_call: NA; cdr3_nt: TGTGCCACCAGCAGGAGGACAGAGCCTAACTATGGCTACACCTTC; cdr3_aa: CATSRRTEPNYGYTF
clone_size: few; v_call: TRBV29-1; j_call: TRBJ2-7; d_call: TRBD1; cdr3_nt: TGCAGCGTCAGGACAGGGAGCTCCTACGAGCAGTACTTC; cdr3_aa: CSVRTGSSYEQYF
clone_size: NA; v_call: TRBV12-3/TRBV12-4; j_call: TRBJ2-5; d_call: NA; cdr3_nt: TGTGCCAGCAGTCCGGGGGGCCGTGAGACCCAGTACTTC; cdr3_aa: CASSPGGRETQYF
clone_size: many; v_call: TRBV3-1; j_call: TRBJ2-7; d_call: NA; cdr3_nt: TGTGCCAGCAGTTTCAGGGCCAGCGGCTCCTACGAGCAGTACTTC; cdr3_aa: CASSFRASGSYEQYF